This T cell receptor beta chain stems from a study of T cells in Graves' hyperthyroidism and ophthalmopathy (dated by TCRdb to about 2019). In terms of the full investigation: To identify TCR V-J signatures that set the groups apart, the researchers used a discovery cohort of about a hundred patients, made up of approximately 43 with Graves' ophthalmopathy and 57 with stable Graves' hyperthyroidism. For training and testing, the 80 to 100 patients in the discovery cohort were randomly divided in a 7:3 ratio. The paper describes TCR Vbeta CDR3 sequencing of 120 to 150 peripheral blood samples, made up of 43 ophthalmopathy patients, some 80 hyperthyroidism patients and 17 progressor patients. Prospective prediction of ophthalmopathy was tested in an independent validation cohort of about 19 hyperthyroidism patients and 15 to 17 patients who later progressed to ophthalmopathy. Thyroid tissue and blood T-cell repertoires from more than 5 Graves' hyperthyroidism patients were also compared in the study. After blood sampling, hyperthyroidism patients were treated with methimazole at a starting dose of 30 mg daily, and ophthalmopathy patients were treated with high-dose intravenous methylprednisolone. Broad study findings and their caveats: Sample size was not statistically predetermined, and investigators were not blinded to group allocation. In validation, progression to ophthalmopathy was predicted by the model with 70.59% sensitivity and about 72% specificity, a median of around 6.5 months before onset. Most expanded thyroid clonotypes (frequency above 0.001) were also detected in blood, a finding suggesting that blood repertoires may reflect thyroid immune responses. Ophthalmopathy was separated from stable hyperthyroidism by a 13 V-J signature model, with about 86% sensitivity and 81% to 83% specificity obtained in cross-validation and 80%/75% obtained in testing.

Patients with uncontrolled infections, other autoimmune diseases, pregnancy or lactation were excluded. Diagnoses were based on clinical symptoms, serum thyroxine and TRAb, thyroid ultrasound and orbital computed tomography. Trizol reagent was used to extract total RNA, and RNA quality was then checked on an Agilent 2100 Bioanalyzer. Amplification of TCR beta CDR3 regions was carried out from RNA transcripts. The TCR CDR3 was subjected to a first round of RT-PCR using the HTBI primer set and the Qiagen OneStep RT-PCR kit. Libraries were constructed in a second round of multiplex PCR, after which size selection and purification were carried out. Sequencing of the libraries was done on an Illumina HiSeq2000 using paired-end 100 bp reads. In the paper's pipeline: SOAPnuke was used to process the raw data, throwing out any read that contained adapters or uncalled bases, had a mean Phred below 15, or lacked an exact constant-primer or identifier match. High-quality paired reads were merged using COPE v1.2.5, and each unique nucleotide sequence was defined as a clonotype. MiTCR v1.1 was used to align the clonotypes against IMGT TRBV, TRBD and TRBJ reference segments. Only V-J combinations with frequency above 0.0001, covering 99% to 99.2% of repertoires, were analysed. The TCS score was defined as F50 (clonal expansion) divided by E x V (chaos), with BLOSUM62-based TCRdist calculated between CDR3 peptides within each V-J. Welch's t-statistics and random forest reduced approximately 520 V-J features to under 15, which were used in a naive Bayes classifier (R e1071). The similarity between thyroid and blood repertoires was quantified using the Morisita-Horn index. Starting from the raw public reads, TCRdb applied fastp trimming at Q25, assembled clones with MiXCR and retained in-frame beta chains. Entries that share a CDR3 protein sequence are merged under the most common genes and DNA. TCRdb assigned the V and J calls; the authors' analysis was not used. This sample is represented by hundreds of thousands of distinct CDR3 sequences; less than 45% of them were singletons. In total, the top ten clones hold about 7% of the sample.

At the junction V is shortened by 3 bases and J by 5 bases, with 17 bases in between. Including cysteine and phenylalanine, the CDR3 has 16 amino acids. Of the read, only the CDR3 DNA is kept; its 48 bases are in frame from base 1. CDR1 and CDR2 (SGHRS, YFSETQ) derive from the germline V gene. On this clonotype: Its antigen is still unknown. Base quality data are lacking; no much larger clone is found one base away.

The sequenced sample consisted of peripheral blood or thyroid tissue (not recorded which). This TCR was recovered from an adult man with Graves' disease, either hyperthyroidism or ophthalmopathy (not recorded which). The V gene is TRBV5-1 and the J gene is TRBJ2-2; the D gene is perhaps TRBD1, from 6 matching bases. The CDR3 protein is CASSSQTGSTTGELFF. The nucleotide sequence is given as TGCGCCAGCAGCTCACAGACAGGATCGACAACCGGGGAGCTGTTTTTT.